Shown below are 15 T cell receptor beta chains from a single sample sequenced in a study of blood T cell repertoires in COVID-19. Using immunoSEQ multiplex PCR, the repertoire was profiled, and TCRdb retains in-frame clones only, with some absent. Among about 160,000 clones listed, 87% were seen once. Sequencing was done on a sample of peripheral blood. These receptors came from a woman in her fifties or sixties with active or convalescent COVID-19.

V usage is TRBV30 and J usage is TRBJ1-2; unclear D gene. The germline V gene encodes CDR1 GTSNPN and CDR2 SVGIG (reference sequence). V was shortened by 3 bases and J by 5 bases, with 7 bases between the two germline ends. The CDR3 is 11 residues long. The CDR3 is CAWRVVYGYTF. The CDR3 nucleotides are TGTGCCTGGAGGGTAGTGTATGGCTACACCTTC.

This sequence joins TRBV7-3 and TRBJ1-2, with 8 bases identical to TRBD1. V trimming: 6 bases; J trimming: 3 bases; junction bases outside the gene matches: 9. Germline V CDR1 and CDR2: SGHTA, FQGTGA. The CDR3 runs to 15 residues. This CDR3 reads CASRRHGQGDYGYTF. Here the CDR3 DNA reads TGTGCCAGCAGAAGGCACGGACAGGGAGACTATGGCTACACCTTC. The complete variable domain, with remaining parts taken from reference TRBV7-3 and TRBJ1-2, reads GAGVSQTPSNKVTEKGKYVELRCDPISGHTALYWYRQSLGQGPEFLIYFQGTGAADDSGLPNDRFFAVRPEGSVSTLKIQRTERGDSAVYLCASRRHGQGDYGYTFGSGTRLTVV.

This chain links TRBV3-1 (or the pseudogene TRBV3-2) with TRBJ2-2; D might be TRBD1 (6 bases). This CDR3 contains 15 residues. Trimming removed 2 bases at V and 6 bases at J, with 13 bases between. CDR1 and CDR2 (germline): LGHDT, YNNKEL (reference sequence). The CDR3 sequence is CASSQSPAGAGELFF. The CDR3 region has the DNA TGTGCCAGCAGCCAATCACCAGCAGGGGCCGGGGAGCTGTTTTTT.

J is TRBJ1-1 and V is TRBV19; unclear D gene. The CDR3 has 14 residues. Germline V gene lookup returns CDR1 LNHDA and CDR2 SQIVND (reference sequence). With 5 bases removed from V and 4 bases from J, the gap between germline ends came to 14 bases. CDR3 residues: CASSGYLGVTEAFF. CDR3 coding DNA: TGTGCCAGTAGTGGTTATCTGGGAGTCACTGAAGCTTTCTTT.

In this sample, this clone turned up a few times. The chain recombines TRBV6-6 with TRBJ1-3, with D unclear. Germline CDR1 MNHNY, CDR2 SVGAGI (reference sequence). This CDR3 spans 13 amino acids. Trimming removed 6 bases from V and 1 base from J, with 7 bases in between. CDR3 sequence (DNA): TGTGCCAGCAGGAGGGATTCTGGAAACACCATATATTTT. This gives the protein CASRRDSGNTIYF.

The DNA for the CDR3 is TGTGCCAGCAGCCAGAGCCGGGGTCCTCTTTACAATGAGCAGTTCTTC. It is translated as CASSQSRGPLYNEQFF. The chain combines TRBV16 with TRBJ2-1; D is perhaps TRBD2 (5 bases). Germline V gives CDR1 KGHSY, CDR2 FQNENV. The CDR3 has 16 residues. The ends were cut back, 3 bases at V and 4 bases at J, with 16 bases in the middle.

This chain links TRBV7-9 with TRBJ1-2; unclear D gene. The CDR3 length is 12 residues. Germline V lookup: CDR1 SEHNR, CDR2 FQNEAQ (reference sequence). Trimming stripped 2 bases from V and 9 bases from J, with 10 bases between. CDR3 sequence reads: CASSLSLRSYTF. The CDR3 nucleotides are TGTGCCAGCAGCTTATCTCTCAGAAGCTACACCTTC.

This chain links TRBV3-1 (or the pseudogene TRBV3-2) with TRBJ2-7; D is perhaps TRBD1 (6 bases). The V and J ends lost 0 bases and 2 bases respectively, with 8 bases between them. Germline loops: CDR1 LGHDT, CDR2 YNNKEL (reference sequence). This CDR3 contains 14 residues. CDR3 coding DNA: TGTGCCAGCAGCCAAGAAAGGGGGACCTACGAGCAGTACTTC. Translated: CASSQERGTYEQYF.

Turning to this clone: Other DNA sequences in the same sample also yield this CDR3. This chain connects TRBV9 to TRBJ1-5, with unresolved D. Germline-derived CDR1 and CDR2 are SGDLS and YYNGEE. The CDR3 is 14 amino acids. V gave up 0 bases and J gave up 4 bases, with 8 bases separating them. CDR3 sequence (DNA): TGTGCCAGCAGCGTAGGGGGAGAGAATCAGCCCCAGCATTTT. Translated: CASSVGGENQPQHF.

The V gene is TRBV7-2, the J gene TRBJ1-2; D gene unclear. The germline V and J ends were trimmed by 5 bases and 1 base, with 14 bases remaining between them. Germline CDR1 SGHTA, CDR2 FQGNSA. The CDR3 loop spans 15 amino acids. In nucleotides, the CDR3 is TGTGCCAGCAGCCCCCAGGTGGGAGTTAACTATGGCTACACCTTC. As protein: CASSPQVGVNYGYTF. The full variable domain, in which reference TRBV7-2 and TRBJ1-2 provide the parts outside the CDR3, is GAGVSQSPSNKVTEKGKDVELRCDPISGHTALYWYRQSLGQGLEFLIYFQGNSAPDKSGLPSDRFSAERTGGSVSTLTIQRTQQEDSAVYLCASSPQVGVNYGYTFGSGTRLTVV.

The chain recombines TRBV10-1 with TRBJ1-1; 10 bases align to TRBD1. The V segment lost 6 bases and the J segment 4 bases; nucleotides outside the gene matches: 5. The CDR3 is made up of 14 amino acids. The germline V gene has CDR1 WNHNN and CDR2 SYGVQD (reference sequence). CDR3: CASSPTGGGTEAFF. CDR3 DNA: TGCGCCAGCAGCCCGACAGGGGGCGGCACTGAAGCTTTCTTT.

The chain employs TRBV7-2 and TRBJ2-3, with 9 nucleotides matching TRBD2. With V trimmed by 0 bases and J by 2 bases, 6 bases remained unmatched. The CDR3 length is 17 residues. Germline CDR1 and CDR2: SGHTA and FQGNSA. CDR3 loop: CASSLAASGELTDTQYF. The CDR3 region has the DNA TGTGCCAGCAGCTTAGCGGCTAGCGGGGAACTCACAGATACGCAGTATTTT. The full variable domain, its missing parts supplied by reference TRBV7-2 and TRBJ2-3, is GAGVSQSPSNKVTEKGKDVELRCDPISGHTALYWYRQSLGQGLEFLIYFQGNSAPDKSGLPSDRFSAERTGGSVSTLTIQRTQQEDSAVYLCASSLAASGELTDTQYFGPGTRLTVL.

The CDR3 is CASSAHRQGPYEQYF. The DNA of the CDR3 is TGTGCCAGCAGCGCCCATAGACAGGGTCCCTACGAGCAGTACTTC. The V gene is TRBV9, the J gene TRBJ2-7, with 7 bases that match TRBD1. This CDR3 spans 15 amino acids. After removal of 3 bases from V and 2 bases from J, the junction contained 8 bases not matched to a gene. Per the germline V gene, CDR1 is SGDLS and CDR2 is YYNGEE.

The chain uses TRBV7-8 and TRBJ1-2, with D possibly TRBD1 on 5 matching bases. This CDR3 contains 16 residues. V lost 3 bases to trimming and J lost 2 bases, with 16 bases between them. CDR1 SGHVS and CDR2 FQNEAQ come from the germline V gene. The CDR3 DNA reads as TGTGCCAGCAGCTTCCCCCTTCGAACAGGAAACTATGGCTACACCTTC. This codes for CASSFPLRTGNYGYTF.

The chain joins TRBV2 to TRBJ1-3; D gene unclear. The CDR3 is 12 amino acids. Germline CDR1 and CDR2: SNHLY and FYNNEI. V lost 5 bases and J 7 bases, leaving 9 bases between the germline ends. CDR3 in amino acids: CASSRGLNTIYF. In DNA form, the CDR3 reads TGTGCCAGCAGTCGAGGGCTTAACACCATATATTTT.